This T cell receptor beta chain appears in the sequencing data of a study of Tregs in tolerant kidney transplant recipients. Study results and limitations: No direct test of biological reproducibility was done here. For some patients, primers changed over time, blocking nucleotide-level comparison.

This CDR3 has 13 residues. J was trimmed by 5 bases and V by 4 bases; bases with no gene match: 4. CDR1 is SGHRS, CDR2 YFSETQ, per germline. Assay used: immunoSEQ multiplex PCR; TCRdb lists only in-frame clones, some missing. Its table records around 33,000 clones. Mixed chimerism was transient after nonmyeloablative marrow transplants from related graft donors. In regard to this clone: What it binds is not known. The read ends 3 residues early relative to the CDR3; the germline J gene fills the gap.

The sequence derives from a human patient who received a combined kidney and bone marrow transplant. Some T cells may be transferred from the graft donor. This sample comprised CD4+ T cells from blood (PBMCs), obtained 24 months after the transplant. The rearrangement joins TRBV5-1 to TRBJ2-5; 8 nucleotides align to TRBD2. CDR3 DNA, as far as it was read: TGCGCCAGCAGCATGGGACTAGGTGAGACC. Protein sequence: CASSMGLGET. The CDR3, in full, reads CASSMGLGETQYF. Based on the CDR3 plus reference TRBV5-1 and TRBJ2-5, the full variable domain is KAGVTQTPRYLIKTRGQQVTLSCSPISGHRSVSWYQQTPGQGLQFLFEYFSETQRNKGNFPGRFSGRQFSNSRSEMNVSTLELGDSALYLCASSMGLGETQYFGPGTRLLVL.